Below are 24 T cell receptor beta chains sequenced from a single sample in a study of Ad26.COV2.S vaccination and SARS-CoV-2 variants. Treatment given: over 15 received Ad26.COV2.S at low or high dose, single or two shots; a few received placebo; per-sample allocation not given. Day 63 after the first injection of vaccine or placebo was the sampling time. The table came from immunoSEQ multiplex PCR; TCRdb's copy has only in-frame clones and leaves some out. The sample includes around 300,000 clones, around 90% of them seen just once. The sample in question was peripheral blood, obtained in a trial of Ad26.COV2.S vaccine versus placebo. Receptor source: a person aged 18 to 59 who received the Ad26.COV2.S COVID-19 vaccine or a placebo.

In DNA form, the CDR3 reads TGTGCCAGCAGCCCAGTCAAGGGGACTTACAATGAGCAGTTCTTC. Encoded protein: CASSPVKGTYNEQFF. V and J are TRBV7-3 and TRBJ2-1; D is perhaps TRBD2 (6 bases). In germline, CDR1 is SGHTA, CDR2 FQGTGA. The CDR3 totals 15 residues. Trimming took 5 bases from V and 4 from J, leaving 15 bases between them. Full variable domain (rest looked up from reference TRBV7-3 and TRBJ2-1): GAGVSQTPSNKVTEKGKYVELRCDPISGHTALYWYRQSLGQGPEFLIYFQGTGAADDSGLPNDRFFAVRPEGSVSTLKIQRTERGDSAVYLCASSPVKGTYNEQFFGPGTRLTVL.

This clone was seen more than once but under ten times. This sequence joins TRBV2 and TRBJ1-6, with unresolved D. The CDR3 totals 14 residues. V lost 6 bases to trimming and J lost 4 bases, with 10 bases between them. Germline values: CDR1 SNHLY, CDR2 FYNNEI. The CDR3 spells CASRAGSYNSPLHF. The DNA of the CDR3 is TGTGCCAGCAGGGCGGGCAGTTATAATTCACCCCTCCACTTT.

This clone was seen just once. The chain uses TRBV10-3 and TRBJ1-4; possibly TRBD1 for D (5 bases). The CDR3 runs 14 residues. V was shortened by 2 bases and J by 3 bases, with 7 bases between the two germline ends. Germline CDR1 and CDR2: ENHRY and SYGVKD. This chain's CDR3 is CAISEGAPNEKLFF. In DNA, the CDR3 is TGTGCCATCAGTGAGGGGGCTCCTAATGAAAAACTGTTTTTT.

The rearrangement uses TRBV19 and TRBJ1-2; no clear D. Between the trimmed V and J ends, which lost 3 bases and 4 bases, there was a span of 15 bases. This CDR3 spans 15 amino acids. Germline CDR1 and CDR2: LNHDA and SQIVND (reference sequence). In nucleotides, the CDR3 is TGTGCCAGTAGTATCTCGGCAGGACGTGGCTATGGCTACACCTTC. It yields the protein CASSISAGRGYGYTF.

DNA of the CDR3: TGTGCCAGCAGTTTAGAGTTTGGGAGGAATAACTATGGCTACACCTTC. It specifies CASSLEFGRNNYGYTF. V gene TRBV28 combines with J gene TRBJ1-2; D not certain. This CDR3 is 16 amino acids long. Trimming took off 2 bases at V and 1 base at J, with 14 bases between the two ends. CDR1 MDHEN and CDR2 SYDVKM come from the germline V gene.

The rearrangement links TRBV30 to TRBJ1-2; TRBD1 is a possible D gene (6 bases). Germline CDR1 GTSNPN, CDR2 SVGIG (reference sequence). The CDR3 length is 14 residues. Trimming took off 0 bases at V and 7 bases at J, with 15 bases between the two ends. The chain's CDR3 is CAWSVESRGLGYTF. The CDR3 DNA is TGTGCCTGGAGTGTAGAATCCAGGGGTCTTGGCTACACCTTC.

The V gene is TRBV5-1, the J gene TRBJ2-2; the D gene is possibly TRBD1 (6 bases). CDR1 SGHRS and CDR2 YFSETQ come from the germline V gene. V was pared by 4 bases and J by 0 bases, with 10 bases between. The CDR3 has 15 amino acids. The CDR3: CASSVGHTNTGELFF. CDR3 nucleotides: TGCGCCAGCAGCGTGGGACATACGAACACCGGGGAGCTGTTTTTT.

The genes are TRBV27 and TRBJ1-5; D is perhaps TRBD1 (5 bases). Trimming took off 3 bases at V and 11 bases at J, with 23 bases between the two ends. CDR3 length: 16 residues. The V gene's germline CDR1 is MNHEY and CDR2 SMNVEV (reference sequence). DNA for the CDR3: TGTGCCAGCAGTTTCGTGTTGGGGACTCAGCCTGGAGCCCAGCATTTT. Translating it yields CASSFVLGTQPGAQHF.

V is TRBV19 and J is TRBJ2-7; D call uncertain. The germline gives CDR1 LNHDA, CDR2 SQIVND (reference sequence). The CDR3 extends over 11 amino acids. The V end was cut by 5 bases, the J end by 3 bases, with 5 bases between. The CDR3 nucleotides are TGTGCCAGTAGTGCTAACTACGAGCAGTACTTC. Protein sequence: CASSANYEQYF.

The chain is built from TRBV28 and TRBJ2-7, with 10 bases aligning to TRBD1. Germline V gene lookup returns CDR1 MDHEN and CDR2 SYDVKM. Unmatched junction bases numbered 3, after V lost 5 bases and J lost 2 bases. The CDR3 covers 14 residues. CDR3 sequence: CASSPGQGTYEQYF. The CDR3 bases are TGTGCCAGCAGTCCGGGACAGGGGACCTACGAGCAGTACTTC. Using reference TRBV28 and TRBJ2-7 for the parts outside the CDR3, the full variable domain is DVKVTQSSRYLVKRTGEKVFLECVQDMDHENMFWYRQDPGLGLRLIYFSYDVKMKEKGDIPEGYSVSREKKERFSLILESASTNQTSMYLCASSPGQGTYEQYFGPGTRLTVT.

V is TRBV9 and J is TRBJ1-6; unclear D gene. Germline CDR1 SGDLS, CDR2 YYNGEE. V was cut by 2 bases and J by 5 bases, with 8 bases left in between. The CDR3 totals 14 residues. The CDR3 here is CASSVLTDNSPLHF. The CDR3 nucleotides are TGTGCCAGCAGCGTCTTGACGGATAATTCACCCCTCCACTTT.

V and J are TRBV10-3 and TRBJ2-3; D might be TRBD2 (5 bases). CDR1 and CDR2 from the germline V gene are ENHRY and SYGVKD. The CDR3 has 12 amino acids. Trimming shortened V by 10 bases and J by 0 bases, and 8 bases separated the two germline ends. The CDR3 region has the DNA TGTGCCACCGCGGGTAGCACAGATACGCAGTATTTT. Protein: CATAGSTDTQYF.

The rearrangement joins TRBV28 to TRBJ1-1, with D possibly TRBD1 on 6 matching bases. This CDR3 spans 13 amino acids. V was trimmed by 4 bases and J by 5 bases, leaving 11 bases between them. Per the germline V gene, CDR1 is MDHEN and CDR2 is SYDVKM. CDR3 DNA: TGTGCCAGCAGTTCAACAGGGTTGACTGAAGCTTTCTTT. It is translated as CASSSTGLTEAFF.

This chain links TRBV9 with TRBJ2-7; the match to TRBD2 covers 9 bases. Per the germline V gene, CDR1 is SGDLS and CDR2 is YYNGEE. V lost 4 bases, J lost 4 bases, and 6 bases stayed unmatched. This CDR3 is built from 14 residues. As DNA, the CDR3 is TGTGCCAGCAGCTCCTCTAGCGGGGATTACGAGCAGTACTTC. This encodes CASSSSSGDYEQYF.

The rearrangement joins TRBV7-2 to TRBJ1-2; D is uncertain. Trimming removed 2 bases from V and 8 bases from J, with 18 bases in between. This CDR3 spans 15 amino acids. Germline V gene data show CDR1 as SGHTA and CDR2 as FQGNSA. CDR3 DNA: TGTGCCAGCAGCTTAACCAGGAGCCTTGGGTACGGCTACACCTTC. Amino acids: CASSLTRSLGYGYTF.

The chain couples TRBV7-9 to TRBJ2-1, with a weak D call TRBD2 (6 bases). The CDR3 sequence is 12 residues long. Germline V gives CDR1 SEHNR, CDR2 FQNEAQ (reference sequence). V shed 5 bases and J shed 8 bases, with 10 bases lying between them. The DNA of the CDR3 is TGTGCCAGCAGCGCGGGGCGGTATGAGCAGTTCTTC. Amino acids: CASSAGRYEQFF.

The genes are TRBV24-1 and TRBJ2-2; tentative D call: TRBD2 (7 bases). From germline, CDR1 is KGHDR and CDR2 SFDVKD. The CDR3 has 16 amino acids. Trimming stripped 7 bases from V and 4 bases from J, with 18 bases between. As DNA, the CDR3 is TGTGCCACCAGCCCCGCCCGGGGGGCAGTCACCGGGGAGCTGTTTTTT. Residues: CATSPARGAVTGELFF.

The chain has TRBV18 and TRBJ2-6; a possible D gene is TRBD2 (5 bases). Germline loops: CDR1 KGHSH, CDR2 LQKENI. The CDR3 has 14 residues. Trimming pared 9 bases from V and 4 bases from J, leaving 13 bases between. The CDR3 DNA is TGTGCCAGTCAAGAGGGCCCGGGGGCCAACGTCCTGACTTTC. This translates into CASQEGPGANVLTF.

J is TRBJ2-1 and V is TRBV7-9; D is ambiguous. There are 17 residues in the CDR3. Germline V gives CDR1 SEHNR, CDR2 FQNEAQ (reference sequence). The germline V and J ends were trimmed by 3 bases and 8 bases, with 23 bases remaining between them. The CDR3 DNA reads TGTGCCAGCAGCTTTTCGGGTGGAGCTCTCTCGTCGGATGAGCAGTTCTTC. Its translation: CASSFSGGALSSDEQFF.

This clone appeared once. This chain's CDR3 is CASSSHTGSTEAFF. The CDR3 coding sequence is TGTGCCAGCAGCTCCCATACAGGGAGCACTGAAGCTTTCTTT. This rearrangement joins TRBV9 to TRBJ1-1; a possible D gene is TRBD1 (6 bases). Germline V gene lookup returns CDR1 SGDLS and CDR2 YYNGEE. This CDR3 comprises 14 residues. V was trimmed by 4 bases and J by 4 bases, leaving 14 bases between them.

The gene calls are TRBV4-3 and TRBJ2-7, with D unclear. The germline V gene has CDR1 LGHNA and CDR2 YSLEER. CDR3 length equals 15 residues. Trimming removed 0 bases from V and 5 bases from J, with 14 bases in between. The DNA for the CDR3 is TGCGCCAGCAGCCAAGATTTAGGGCTATCGAACGAGCAGTACTTC. Its protein product is CASSQDLGLSNEQYF.

This rearrangement joins TRBV30 to TRBJ1-4; 7 bases match TRBD1. The CDR3 is 14 residues long. CDR1 and CDR2 from the germline V gene are GTSNPN and SVGIG (reference sequence). V shed 0 bases and J 4 bases; nucleotides not matched to a gene: 2. The CDR3 region has the DNA TGTGCCTGGAGTGTACGACAGGGTAATGAAAAACTGTTTTTT. Translated, it gives CAWSVRQGNEKLFF.

The chain couples TRBV4-1 to TRBJ1-1, with no clear D. The CDR3 loop spans 15 amino acids. The V and J ends lost 4 bases and 3 bases respectively, with 15 bases between them. Germline lookup yields CDR1 MGHRA and CDR2 YSYEKL. The CDR3 region is CASSPQAPRYTEAFF. The CDR3 DNA sequence: TGCGCCAGCAGCCCTCAGGCGCCCCGGTACACTGAAGCTTTCTTT.

The chain couples TRBV19 to TRBJ1-5; D unclear. With 1 base removed from V and 4 bases from J, the gap between germline ends came to 8 bases. This CDR3 has 14 amino acids. The V gene's germline CDR1 is LNHDA and CDR2 SQIVND (reference sequence). The CDR3 coding sequence is TGTGCCAGTAGTATAGGGCTTTGGAATCAGCCCCAGCATTTT. Its translation is CASSIGLWNQPQHF.